This T cell receptor (beta chain) is drawn from a study of beta chain features in type 1 diabetes. cDNA synthesis used the whole RNA isolate, giving expressed TCRB sequences. Measured with immunoSEQ multiplex PCR; TCRdb has only the in-frame clones, and not every one. Of around 300,000 clones listed, approximately 8% are singletons. This clone was picked up a small number of times. The antigen is undetermined. Study-wide results and caveats: More deletions and fewer insertions at VDJ junctions were found in patients with type 1 diabetes.

The germline CDR1 and CDR2 sequences are SGHTA and FQGNSA. J gave up 3 bases and V 6 bases, and 4 bases lay outside the gene matches. This CDR3 spans 14 amino acids. The chain carries TRBV7-2 and TRBJ2-2; 7 nucleotides match TRBD2. The specimen sequenced was central memory CD4+ T cells from blood. This TCR was recovered from a woman aged 18-30 years in good health. The CDR3 loop reads CASSREADTGELFF. The CDR3 DNA reads TGTGCCAGCAGTCGGGAGGCGGACACCGGGGAGCTGTTTTTT.